These T cell receptor beta chains were read from a single sample in a study of blood T cell repertoires in COVID-19. Sequencing was performed with immunoSEQ multiplex PCR; in TCRdb, only in-frame clones are kept and a portion is missing. The sample shows a few hundred thousand clones, 84% of them seen only once. The sequencing sample was made of peripheral blood. The receptors stem from a woman of 80 years or more with active or convalescent COVID-19. Both conserved end residues are part of each CDR3. D genes are given only for firm matches. A row's size may be missing; if present it is once, few, many or a size class.

cdr3_nt: TGTGCCAGCAGCTTAGAAACGGTCGGCAATGAGCAGTTCTTC
cdr3_aa: CASSLETVGNEQFF
v_call: TRBV11-1
j_call: TRBJ2-1
d_call: .
clone_size: .

cdr3_nt: TGTGCCACCAGCAGACCCGGACTAGCGGGAGGGCCTATAGTGATAGATGAGCAGTTCTTC
cdr3_aa: CATSRPGLAGGPIVIDEQFF
v_call: TRBV15
j_call: TRBJ2-1
d_call: TRBD2
clone_size: .

cdr3_nt: TGCGCCAGCAGCCCCAAACTCCCGGGACAGGGGTTTGAGAATGAGCAGTTCTTC
cdr3_aa: CASSPKLPGQGFENEQFF
v_call: TRBV4-1
j_call: TRBJ2-1
d_call: TRBD1
clone_size: .

cdr3_nt: TGTGCCAGCAGCCCCGGACAGGGCCATGGCTACACCTTC
cdr3_aa: CASSPGQGHGYTF
v_call: TRBV7-3
j_call: TRBJ1-2
d_call: TRBD1
clone_size: once

cdr3_nt: TGCGCCAGCAGCTTAAGACTAGCGGGAGACACAGATACGCAGTATTTT
cdr3_aa: CASSLRLAGDTDTQYF
v_call: TRBV5-1
j_call: TRBJ2-3
d_call: TRBD2
clone_size: .

cdr3_nt: TGTGCCAGCAGTGCTATGCGGGATGGCTACACCTTC
cdr3_aa: CASSAMRDGYTF
v_call: TRBV6-2/TRBV6-3
j_call: TRBJ1-2
d_call: .
clone_size: .

cdr3_nt: TGTGCCAGCAGCTTGGATCCAGGGCCCCTAAACTATGGCTACACCTTC
cdr3_aa: CASSLDPGPLNYGYTF
v_call: TRBV5-8
j_call: TRBJ1-2
d_call: .
clone_size: .

cdr3_nt: TGTGCCAGCAGCCAAGGGGGACTAGCGGGAGCAGGGTTAGAGACCCAGTACTTC
cdr3_aa: CASSQGGLAGAGLETQYF
v_call: TRBV3-1/TRBV3-2
j_call: TRBJ2-5
d_call: TRBD2
clone_size: .

cdr3_nt: TGTGCCATCAGTTGGGACAGGGGCTCCTACGAGCAGTACTTC
cdr3_aa: CAISWDRGSYEQYF
v_call: TRBV10-3
j_call: TRBJ2-7
d_call: TRBD1
clone_size: .

cdr3_nt: TGTGCCAGCAGCTTTTGGGGGACAGGGGAGTACGAGCAGTACTTC
cdr3_aa: CASSFWGTGEYEQYF
v_call: TRBV7-7
j_call: TRBJ2-7
d_call: TRBD1
clone_size: .

cdr3_nt: TGTGCCAGCAGCCAGACACAAATAACTTCCTACGAGCAGTACTTC
cdr3_aa: CASSQTQITSYEQYF
v_call: TRBV7-2
j_call: TRBJ2-7
d_call: .
clone_size: .

cdr3_nt: TGCGCCAGCAGTTGGGACAGGGGAAACTACGAGCAGTACTTC
cdr3_aa: CASSWDRGNYEQYF
v_call: TRBV5-1
j_call: TRBJ2-7
d_call: TRBD1
clone_size: .

cdr3_nt: TGTGCCAGCAGCTTAGAACTAGTAGTTCTCTCTAGAGAGCAGTACTTC
cdr3_aa: CASSLELVVLSREQYF
v_call: TRBV7-8
j_call: TRBJ2-7
d_call: .
clone_size: .

cdr3_nt: TGTGCCAGCAGCTTAGGGACAGCATATACGCAGTATTTT
cdr3_aa: CASSLGTAYTQYF
v_call: TRBV5-4
j_call: TRBJ2-3
d_call: TRBD1
clone_size: once

cdr3_nt: TGTGCCAGCTCACCCGGGAGGTTTAACACCGGGGAGCTGTTTTTT
cdr3_aa: CASSPGRFNTGELFF
v_call: TRBV18
j_call: TRBJ2-2
d_call: TRBD2
clone_size: few

cdr3_nt: TGTGCCAGCAGTTACGGACTAGCGAGCTCCTACGAGCAGTACTTC
cdr3_aa: CASSYGLASSYEQYF
v_call: TRBV6-5
j_call: TRBJ2-7
d_call: TRBD2
clone_size: .

cdr3_nt: TGTGCCAGCAGTATACGTGCGGGTTTCTCCTACGAGCAGTACTTC
cdr3_aa: CASSIRAGFSYEQYF
v_call: TRBV27
j_call: TRBJ2-7
d_call: .
clone_size: .

cdr3_nt: TGTGCCAGCAGCGCCCGGACTAGCGGCAGACAGGTGGAGCAGTACTTC
cdr3_aa: CASSARTSGRQVEQYF
v_call: TRBV7-2
j_call: TRBJ2-7
d_call: TRBD2
clone_size: .

cdr3_nt: TGCGCCAGCAGCTTGACGGGTTACAATGAGCAGTTCTTC
cdr3_aa: CASSLTGYNEQFF
v_call: TRBV5-1
j_call: TRBJ2-1
d_call: .
clone_size: few

cdr3_nt: TGTGCCAGCAGTTCAATAGGAGCACAGGTCATGAACACTGAAGCTTTCTTT
cdr3_aa: CASSSIGAQVMNTEAFF
v_call: TRBV2
j_call: TRBJ1-1
d_call: .
clone_size: .

cdr3_nt: TGTGCCAGCAGAGAGGGCTCCCCGTATGGCTACACCTTC
cdr3_aa: CASREGSPYGYTF
v_call: TRBV2
j_call: TRBJ1-2
d_call: .
clone_size: .

cdr3_nt: TGCGCCAGCAGCAGCTGGACAGGGCTGAGCACTGAAGCTTTCTTT
cdr3_aa: CASSSWTGLSTEAFF
v_call: TRBV5-1
j_call: TRBJ1-1
d_call: TRBD1
clone_size: .

cdr3_nt: TGTGCCAGCACCGACAGGGCGGGGGCCAACGTCCTGACTTTC
cdr3_aa: CASTDRAGANVLTF
v_call: TRBV27
j_call: TRBJ2-6
d_call: TRBD1
clone_size: .

cdr3_nt: TGTGCCAGCAGCTTAACCCCCTCCGGGGATGAGCAGTTCTTC
cdr3_aa: CASSLTPSGDEQFF
v_call: TRBV7-3
j_call: TRBJ2-1
d_call: .
clone_size: .

cdr3_nt: TGTGCCAGCAGCTTAGGGGGCGACAATCAGCCCCAGCATTTT
cdr3_aa: CASSLGGDNQPQHF
v_call: TRBV7-9
j_call: TRBJ1-5
d_call: .
clone_size: once

cdr3_nt: TGTGCCAGCCGCTCAGGGTTTAACACCGGGGAGCTGTTTTTT
cdr3_aa: CASRSGFNTGELFF
v_call: TRBV6-5
j_call: TRBJ2-2
d_call: .
clone_size: .

cdr3_nt: TGTGCCAGCAGTGCGGGACAGAGGCCCGAAGAGACCCAGTACTTC
cdr3_aa: CASSAGQRPEETQYF
v_call: TRBV27
j_call: TRBJ2-5
d_call: .
clone_size: .

cdr3_nt: TGTGCCAGCAGCCCGGGGGCAGCGGGGGGGGCCCCAGCCAAAAACATTCAGTACTTC
cdr3_aa: CASSPGAAGGAPAKNIQYF
v_call: TRBV7-6
j_call: TRBJ2-4
d_call: TRBD2
clone_size: few

cdr3_nt: TGCGCCAGCAGCCAAGAACGGACAGAGTACAATGAGCAGTTCTTC
cdr3_aa: CASSQERTEYNEQFF
v_call: TRBV4-3
j_call: TRBJ2-1
d_call: .
clone_size: .

cdr3_nt: TGTGCCAGCAGGTTTGGACTAGCGAGCTCCCCAAAAGAGACCCAGTACTTC
cdr3_aa: CASRFGLASSPKETQYF
v_call: TRBV3-1/TRBV3-2
j_call: TRBJ2-5
d_call: TRBD2
clone_size: .

cdr3_nt: TGTGCCAGCAGCTTAACTAGGACTTCATACGTTAATGAGCAGTTCTTC
cdr3_aa: CASSLTRTSYVNEQFF
v_call: TRBV7-2
j_call: TRBJ2-1
d_call: .
clone_size: .